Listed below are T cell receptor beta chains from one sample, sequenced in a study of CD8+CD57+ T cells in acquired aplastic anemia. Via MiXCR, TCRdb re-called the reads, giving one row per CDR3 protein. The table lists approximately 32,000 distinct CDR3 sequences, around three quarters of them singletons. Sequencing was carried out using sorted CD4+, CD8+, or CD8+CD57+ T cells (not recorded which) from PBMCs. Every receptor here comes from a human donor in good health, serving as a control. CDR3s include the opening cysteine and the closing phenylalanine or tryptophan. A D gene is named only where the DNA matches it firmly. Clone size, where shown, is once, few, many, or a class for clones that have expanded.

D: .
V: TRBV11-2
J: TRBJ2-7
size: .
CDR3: CASSPGLTGGTYEQYF
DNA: TGTGCCAGCAGCCCAGGTCTGACAGGAGGAACCTACGAGCAGTACTTC

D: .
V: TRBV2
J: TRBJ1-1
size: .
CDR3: CASSGTAVGTEAFF
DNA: TGTGCCAGCAGTGGGACGGCGGTGGGGACTGAAGCTTTCTTT

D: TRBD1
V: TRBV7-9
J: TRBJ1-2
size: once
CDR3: CASSLLQGDPYGYTF
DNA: TGTGCCAGCAGCTTACTGCAGGGGGATCCCTATGGCTACACCTTC

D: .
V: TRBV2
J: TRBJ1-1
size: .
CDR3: CASSGETVNTEAFF
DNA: TGTGCCAGCAGTGGAGAGACGGTGAACACTGAAGCTTTCTTT

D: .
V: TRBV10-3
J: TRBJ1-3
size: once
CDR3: CAISNDAGRGAGNTICF
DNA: TGTGCCATCAGTAACGACGCAGGCCGGGGGGCTGGAAACACCATATGTTTT

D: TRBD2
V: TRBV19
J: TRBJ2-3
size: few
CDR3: CASSIPTLAGETDTQYF
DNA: TGTGCCAGTAGTATCCCTACTCTAGCGGGAGAGACAGATACGCAGTATTTT

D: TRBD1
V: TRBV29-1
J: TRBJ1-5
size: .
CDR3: CSVSGDRVGQPQHF
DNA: TGCAGCGTTAGCGGGGACAGGGTGGGGCAGCCCCAGCATTTT

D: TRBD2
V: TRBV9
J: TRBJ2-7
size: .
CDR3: CASSVGVGLTSGTYEQYF
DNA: TGTGCCAGCAGCGTAGGCGTGGGACTGACTAGCGGAACCTACGAGCAGTACTTC

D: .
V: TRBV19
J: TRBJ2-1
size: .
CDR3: CASSTTLSNEQFF
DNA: TGTGCCAGTAGTACGACACTCAGTAATGAGCAGTTCTTC

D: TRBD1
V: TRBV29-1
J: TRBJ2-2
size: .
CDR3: CSVGQGTGELFF
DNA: TGCAGCGTTGGACAGGGAACCGGGGAGCTGTTTTTT

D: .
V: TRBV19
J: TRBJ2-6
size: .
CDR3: CASRITSGANVLTF
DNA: TGTGCCAGCAGGATAACCAGTGGGGCCAACGTCCTGACTTTC

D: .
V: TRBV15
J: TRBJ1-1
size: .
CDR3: CATSRVLGGPTEAFF
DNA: TGTGCCACCAGCAGAGTTTTGGGAGGGCCGACTGAAGCTTTCTTT

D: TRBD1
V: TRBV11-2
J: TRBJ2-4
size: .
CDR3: CASSRSDRGEVDIQYF
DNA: TGTGCCAGCAGCCGAAGCGACAGGGGTGAAGTAGACATTCAGTACTTC

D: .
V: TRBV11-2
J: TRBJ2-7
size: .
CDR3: CASSSAGSSYEQYF
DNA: TGTGCCAGCAGCTCCGCGGGTAGCTCCTACGAGCAGTACTTC

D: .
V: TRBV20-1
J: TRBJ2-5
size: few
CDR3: CSARDPPSRETQYF
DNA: TGCAGTGCTAGAGATCCCCCATCACGAGAGACCCAGTACTTC

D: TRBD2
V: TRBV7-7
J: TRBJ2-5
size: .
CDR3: CASSLNPSGGNQETQYF
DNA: TGTGCCAGCAGCTTGAATCCTAGCGGGGGGAACCAAGAGACCCAGTACTTC

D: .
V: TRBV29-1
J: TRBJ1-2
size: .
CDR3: CSVHRINYGYTF
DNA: TGCAGCGTACACAGAATAAACTATGGCTACACCTTC

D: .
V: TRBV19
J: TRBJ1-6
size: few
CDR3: CASRGGLSSPLHF
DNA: TGTGCCAGTAGAGGGGGGCTCAGTTCACCCCTCCACTTT

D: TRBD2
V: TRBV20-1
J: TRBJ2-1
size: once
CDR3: CSASRPGLLNEQFF
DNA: TGCAGTGCTAGCCGCCCGGGACTACTCAATGAGCAGTTCTTC

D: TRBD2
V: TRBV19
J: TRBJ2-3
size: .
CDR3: CATVGGKYTDTQYF
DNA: TGTGCCACCGTGGGGGGGAAGTACACAGATACGCAGTATTTT

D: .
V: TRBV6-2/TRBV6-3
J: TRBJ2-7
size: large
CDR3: CASSAEEVYEQYF
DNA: TGTGCCAGCAGTGCTGAGGAGGTCTACGAGCAGTACTTC

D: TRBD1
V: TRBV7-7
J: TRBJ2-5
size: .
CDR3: CASSLAGSGGASRETQYF
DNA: TGTGCTAGCAGCTTAGCTGGGTCAGGGGGCGCCTCCCGAGAGACCCAGTACTTC

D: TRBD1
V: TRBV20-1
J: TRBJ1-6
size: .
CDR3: CSARQGNSNSPLHF
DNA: TGCAGTGCCCGACAGGGGAATTCTAATTCACCCCTCCACTTT

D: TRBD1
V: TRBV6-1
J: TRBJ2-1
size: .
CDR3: CASGFSGGYGNEQFF
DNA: TGTGCCAGTGGCTTTTCAGGGGGCTATGGCAATGAGCAGTTCTTC

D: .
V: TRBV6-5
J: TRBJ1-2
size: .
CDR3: CASSYPDGGVGYGYTF
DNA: TGTGCCAGCAGTTACCCTGACGGAGGCGTCGGCTATGGCTACACCTTC

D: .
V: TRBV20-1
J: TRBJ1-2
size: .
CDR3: CSVWVTGALGYTF
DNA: TGCAGTGTTTGGGTTACGGGGGCGCTTGGCTACACCTTC

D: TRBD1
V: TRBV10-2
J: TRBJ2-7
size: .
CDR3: CASSGQGYIEQYF
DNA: TGCGCCAGCAGTGGACAGGGCTACATCGAGCAGTACTTC

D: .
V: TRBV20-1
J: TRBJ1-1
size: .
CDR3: CSAPQDGRGLNTEAFF
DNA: TGCAGTGCTCCGCAGGATGGACGAGGTTTGAACACTGAAGCTTTCTTT

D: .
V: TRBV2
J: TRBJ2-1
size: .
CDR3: CATTRSRGGNEQFF
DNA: TGTGCCACCACGAGGAGTAGGGGGGGCAATGAGCAGTTCTTC

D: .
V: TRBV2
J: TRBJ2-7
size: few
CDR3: CASRAGPAYEQYF
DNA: TGTGCCAGCAGGGCAGGACCTGCCTACGAGCAGTACTTC

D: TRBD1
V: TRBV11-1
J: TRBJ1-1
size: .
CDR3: CASSSWTGGTEAFF
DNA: TGTGCCAGCAGCTCCTGGACAGGAGGCACTGAAGCTTTCTTT

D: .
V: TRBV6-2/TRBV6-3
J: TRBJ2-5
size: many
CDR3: CASSYVWDGGETQYF
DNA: TGTGCCAGCAGTTACGTGTGGGACGGAGGAGAGACCCAGTACTTC

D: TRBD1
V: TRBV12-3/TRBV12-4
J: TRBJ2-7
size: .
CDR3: CASSQGQLGQYF
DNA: TGTGCCAGCAGTCAGGGACAGTTGGGACAGTACTTC

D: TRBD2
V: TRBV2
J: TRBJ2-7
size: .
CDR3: CATWEGLAREQYF
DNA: TGTGCCACCTGGGAGGGGCTAGCTCGCGAGCAGTACTTC

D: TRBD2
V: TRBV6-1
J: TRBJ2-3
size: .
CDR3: CASSPIGTSGPTDTQYF
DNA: TGTGCCAGCTCACCCATCGGGACTAGCGGACCCACAGATACGCAGTATTTT

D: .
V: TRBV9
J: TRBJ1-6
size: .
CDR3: CASSPANSPLHF
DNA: TGTGCCAGCAGCCCCGCGAATTCACCCCTCCACTTT

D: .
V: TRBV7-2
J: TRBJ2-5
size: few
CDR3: CASSPSGRGQETQYF
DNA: TGTGCCAGCAGTCCGTCCGGGCGGGGCCAAGAGACCCAGTACTTC

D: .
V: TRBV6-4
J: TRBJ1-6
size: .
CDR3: CASSEGAGNSPLHF
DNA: TGTGCCAGCAGTGAAGGGGCAGGCAATTCACCCCTCCACTTT

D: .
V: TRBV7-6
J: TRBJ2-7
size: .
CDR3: CASSLGGPYEQYF
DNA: TGTGCCAGCAGCCTCGGGGGGCCCTACGAGCAGTACTTC

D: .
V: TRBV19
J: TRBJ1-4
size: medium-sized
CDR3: CASSIGANEKLFF
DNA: TGTGCCAGTAGTATAGGGGCTAATGAAAAACTGTTTTTT

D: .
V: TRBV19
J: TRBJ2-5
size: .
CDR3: CASSMYGGYQETQYF
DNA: TGTGCCAGTAGTATGTACGGTGGGTACCAAGAGACCCAGTACTTC

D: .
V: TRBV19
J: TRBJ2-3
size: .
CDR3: CASSIGDTQYF
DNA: TGTGCCAGTAGTATTGGGGATACGCAGTATTTT

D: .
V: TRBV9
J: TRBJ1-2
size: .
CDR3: CASSVAATNYGYTF
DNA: TGTGCCAGCAGCGTAGCAGCGACTAACTATGGCTACACCTTC

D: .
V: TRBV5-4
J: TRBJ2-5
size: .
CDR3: CASFRPQGTQYF
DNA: TGTGCCAGCTTCAGACCGCAGGGGACCCAGTACTTC

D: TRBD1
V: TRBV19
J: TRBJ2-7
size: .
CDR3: CASTLGQGDYEQYF
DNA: TGTGCCAGTACCCTGGGACAGGGAGACTACGAGCAGTACTTC

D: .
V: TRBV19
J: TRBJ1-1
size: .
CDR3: CASSWAMNTEAFF
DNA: TGTGCCAGTAGTTGGGCGATGAACACTGAAGCTTTCTTT